This TCR beta chain was captured in a study of regulatory T cells in long-lasting Graves disease. Through Arm-PCR of CDR3 regions and iRepertoire HTBI primers, TCR beta libraries were built. TCRdb re-derived calls from the multiplex PCR reads in MiXCR, one entry per CDR3 protein. The sample has 520,000 or so distinct CDR3 sequences, around 11% seen once. Time point of the sample: newly diagnosed GD, antithyroid drugs for less than 3 months. The TCR library was made from RNA that had been extracted from PBMCs in TRIzol. This clonotype was counted many times. This CDR3 comprises 16 residues. Trimming cost V 6 bases and J 1 base; bases outside gene matches: 9. Germline V gene lookup returns CDR1 MNHNS and CDR2 SASEGT. A further study also used this sample, focusing on T cells in Graves' hyperthyroidism and ophthalmopathy.

The V and J genes are TRBV6-1 and TRBJ2-3; TRBD2 matches at 8 bases. The sequence was obtained from a woman aged 30 to 39 with Graves disease. The sample in question was peripheral blood mononuclear cells (PBMCs), obtained at new diagnosis, from a patient treated with antithyroid drugs. CDR3 in amino acids: CASRRRGGGGTDTQYF. The DNA of the CDR3 is TGTGCCAGCAGGCGACGGGGGGGAGGTGGCACAGATACGCAGTATTTT.